Each of the 18 T cell receptor beta chains below was sequenced from the same sample in a study of cytomegalovirus exposure and HLA in healthy donors. The repertoire was sequenced with immunoSEQ multiplex PCR; TCRdb's copy has only in-frame clones and lacks some. The table lists fewer than 200,000 clones, roughly 90% of them singletons. The sequencing input was PBMCs. The receptors derive from a woman between 18 and 29 years old in good health and CMV-seropositive.

The rearrangement uses TRBV7-2 and TRBJ2-2, with TRBD2 identical over 9 bases. CDR1 is SGHTA and CDR2 is FQGNSA in the germline V gene. Trimming removed 1 base from V and 6 bases from J; junction bases left unmatched: 3. The CDR3 spans 15 residues. In DNA form, the CDR3 reads TGTGCCAGCAGCTTAGGTGGGACTAGCCCCGGGGAGCTGTTTTTT. The encoded protein is CASSLGGTSPGELFF.

The rearrangement joins TRBV6-6 to TRBJ2-2; weak D call: TRBD1 (6 bases). V was shortened by 7 bases and J by 6 bases, with 15 bases between the two germline ends. The V gene's germline CDR1 is MNHNY and CDR2 SVGAGI (reference sequence). The CDR3 sequence is 14 residues long. The CDR3 region is CASKRAQGAGELFF. The CDR3 DNA sequence: TGTGCCAGCAAAAGGGCACAGGGCGCCGGGGAGCTGTTTTTT.

This chain uses TRBV18 with TRBJ2-1; a weak D match, TRBD1 (5 bases). The germline V gene has CDR1 KGHSH and CDR2 LQKENI. V lost 8 bases and J lost 9, with 14 bases in between. The CDR3 is 12 residues long. The CDR3 is CASGQIVLEQFF. The DNA for the CDR3 is TGTGCCAGCGGACAAATAGTTCTTGAGCAGTTCTTC.

This clone was seen a few times. The CDR3 DNA is TGTGCCAGCAGTCCGACAGGGAGCCACGAGCAGTACTTC. It specifies CASSPTGSHEQYF. J is TRBJ2-7 and V is TRBV27; 7 nucleotides align to TRBD1. The CDR3 covers 13 residues. V lost 5 bases to trimming and J lost 5 bases; unmatched junction nucleotides: 6. Germline-derived CDR1 and CDR2 are MNHEY and SMNVEV (reference sequence).

The V call is TRBV6-5, the J call TRBJ2-5; a possible D gene is TRBD1 (5 bases). The CDR3 has 14 amino acids. Germline V gene data show CDR1 as MNHEY and CDR2 as SVGAGI. V shed 11 bases and J shed 4 bases, with 20 bases lying between them. This CDR3 is CAASPGRARETQYF. CDR3 DNA: TGTGCCGCAAGCCCGGGCAGGGCAAGAGAGACCCAGTACTTC.

For this clone: The sample holds other DNA sequences that translate to the same CDR3. The rearrangement uses TRBV7-2 and TRBJ2-3, with TRBD2 matching over 10 bases. J was trimmed by 4 bases and V by 2 bases; bases with no gene match: 0. There are 14 residues in the CDR3. In germline, CDR1 is SGHTA, CDR2 FQGNSA. The CDR3 region has the DNA TGTGCCAGCAGCTTACTAGCGGGAGCAGATACGCAGTATTTT. It yields the protein CASSLLAGADTQYF. Combining the CDR3 with reference TRBV7-2 and TRBJ2-3 gives the whole variable domain GAGVSQSPSNKVTEKGKDVELRCDPISGHTALYWYRQSLGQGLEFLIYFQGNSAPDKSGLPSDRFSAERTGGSVSTLTIQRTQQEDSAVYLCASSLLAGADTQYFGPGTRLTVL.

The chain couples TRBV2 to TRBJ2-3; 13 bases agree with TRBD2. In germline, CDR1 is SNHLY, CDR2 FYNNEI. The CDR3 sequence is 16 residues long. V was clipped by 5 bases and J by 7 bases; unmatched bases: 9. CDR3 sequence reads: CASSRTSGSMVHTQYF. The DNA of the CDR3 is TGTGCCAGCAGTAGGACTAGCGGGAGCATGGTGCATACGCAGTATTTT.

V is TRBV28 and J is TRBJ1-2; TRBD1 might be the D (5 bases). Germline V gene data show CDR1 as MDHEN and CDR2 as SYDVKM. The length of the CDR3 is 15 residues. Trimming took 5 bases from V and 3 from J, leaving 16 bases between them. CDR3 protein: CASSHELWGDYGYTF. The CDR3 coding sequence is TGTGCCAGCAGTCACGAATTATGGGGGGACTATGGCTACACCTTC.

The chain recombines TRBV11-2 with TRBJ2-1, with 13 nucleotides matching TRBD2. CDR1 SGHAT and CDR2 FQNNGV come from the germline V gene. The CDR3 sequence is 16 residues long. V shed 4 bases and J 0 bases; nucleotides not matched to a gene: 0. CDR3 loop: CASSWTSGSSYNEQFF. In DNA form, the CDR3 reads TGTGCCAGCAGCTGGACTAGCGGGAGCTCCTACAATGAGCAGTTCTTC.

The chain is built from TRBV5-6 and TRBJ1-1; D is possibly TRBD1 (5 bases). The CDR3 length is 15 residues. The germline V gene encodes CDR1 SGHDT and CDR2 YYEEEE. V was pared by 4 bases and J by 3 bases, with 16 bases between. The CDR3 is CASSLGGAWDTEAFF. CDR3 nucleotides: TGTGCCAGCAGCCTGGGCGGGGCTTGGGACACTGAAGCTTTCTTT.

Only a few counts were recorded for this clone. The rearrangement uses TRBV27 and TRBJ2-7, with unresolved D. Per the germline V gene, CDR1 is MNHEY and CDR2 is SMNVEV (reference sequence). Between the trimmed V and J ends, which lost 2 bases and 3 bases, there was a span of 5 bases. This CDR3 region has 12 residues. The chain's CDR3 is CASSLNGYEQYF. CDR3 sequence (DNA): TGTGCCAGCAGTTTAAACGGCTACGAGCAGTACTTC.

V gene TRBV5-1 combines with J gene TRBJ1-2, with D tentatively TRBD1 (5 bases). Per the germline V gene, CDR1 is SGHRS and CDR2 is YFSETQ. The V end lost 0 bases, the J end lost 4 bases, and 22 bases lay between the germline ends. CDR3 length: 18 residues. DNA of the CDR3: TGCGCCAGCAGCTTGGCCGGGGGGGACCAGGTATCCTTCTATGGCTACACCTTC. Translated: CASSLAGGDQVSFYGYTF.

This clone was seen once. The V gene is TRBV6-5, the J gene TRBJ1-5; D call uncertain. The CDR3 is made up of 12 amino acids. The V and J ends lost 7 bases and 7 bases respectively, with 11 bases between them. The V gene's germline CDR1 is MNHEY and CDR2 SVGAGI. The CDR3 DNA reads as TGTGCCAGCATGCGAGAGGGACAGCCCCAGCATTTT. As protein: CASMREGQPQHF.

This clone showed up just once. The chain couples TRBV5-7 to TRBJ2-3, with 10 bases fitting TRBD2. TRBV5-7 is noted as an ORF with a role that remains uncertain. The trim removed 3 bases at V and 2 bases at J, leaving 6 bases unmatched. CDR3 length: 16 residues. CDR3 sequence reads: CASSSGLAEFTDTQYF. The CDR3 DNA reads as TGTGCCAGCAGCTCCGGACTAGCGGAGTTCACAGATACGCAGTATTTT.

The rearrangement joins TRBV29-1 to TRBJ1-1; D not certain. V lost 6 bases to trimming and J lost 1 base, with 15 bases between them. There are 14 residues in the CDR3. Germline CDR1 is SQVTM and CDR2 is ANQGSEA. In DNA form, the CDR3 reads TGCAGCGTGACCGGGAACCATGCGAACACTGAAGCTTTCTTT. Translated: CSVTGNHANTEAFF.

The J gene is TRBJ2-1, the V gene TRBV6-4; D is perhaps TRBD2 (6 bases). Deletions cut 0 bases from V and 3 bases from J, with 9 bases between. CDR1 and CDR2 from the germline V gene are MRHNA and SNTAGT. This CDR3 region has 15 residues. The CDR3: CASSDSSSGYNEQFF. The CDR3, as DNA: TGTGCCAGCAGTGACTCGAGTAGCGGCTACAATGAGCAGTTCTTC.

CDR3 region: CASSSFGTGAYEQYF. CDR3 DNA: TGTGCCAGCAGCTCCTTCGGGACAGGGGCCTACGAGCAGTACTTC. The V call is TRBV7-2, the J call TRBJ2-7, with TRBD1 matching over 10 bases. Germline loops: CDR1 SGHTA, CDR2 FQGNSA. There are 15 residues in the CDR3. V lost 4 bases and J lost 2; bases outside the gene matches: 5.

This chain connects TRBV20-1 to TRBJ2-7; unclear D gene. Trimming pared 7 bases from V and 3 bases from J, leaving 7 bases between. There are 10 residues in the CDR3. Per the germline V gene, CDR1 is DFQATT and CDR2 is SNEGSKA (reference sequence). The CDR3 sequence is CSVRSYEQYF. CDR3 nucleotide sequence: TGCAGTGTTAGGAGCTACGAGCAGTACTTC.